A single sample is the source of the 21 T cell receptor beta chains below, sequenced in a study of monozygotic twins with inflammatory bowel disease. TCRdb re-called the 5' RACE reads; one entry per CDR3 protein, DNA not given. This sample contains some 330,000 distinct CDR3 sequences. Sequencing was performed on blood. The receptors stem from a human donor with ulcerative colitis or Crohn's disease, or a healthy co-twin of an affected twin (not recorded which).

The chain recombines TRBV12-5 with TRBJ2-3. The CDR3 runs 14 residues. Germline V CDR1 and CDR2: LGHNT, FRNRAP. CDR3 amino acids: CASGLEGFLDTQYF.

The J gene is TRBJ1-2, the V gene TRBV5-1. This CDR3 has 12 residues. Germline values: CDR1 SGHRS, CDR2 YFSETQ. Here the CDR3 reads CASSFAQDGYTF.

This chain joins TRBV6-2 or TRBV6-3 and TRBJ2-1; TCRdb's D call, TRBD1, is unchecked because there is no DNA. CDR3 length equals 14 residues. Per germline, CDR1 MNHEY and CDR2 SVGEGT. CDR3 region: CASTTGAWNNEQFF.

The V call is TRBV12-3 or TRBV12-4, the J call TRBJ2-7; no DNA is available, so the TRBD2 call from TCRdb remains unchecked. CDR3 size: 13 residues. CDR3 in amino acids: CASTGLFGAWQYF.

The V and J genes are TRBV6-5 and TRBJ2-1; TCRdb's assignment of TRBD1 cannot be checked, as there is no DNA. The V gene's germline CDR1 is MNHEY and CDR2 SVGAGI. The CDR3 totals 15 residues. The CDR3 loop reads CASSYSAGIYNEQFF.

V gene TRBV14 combines with J gene TRBJ2-1. Germline V lookup: CDR1 SGHDN, CDR2 FVKESK. The CDR3 is 13 amino acids. The CDR3 region is CASSQDQSSKQFF. Full variable domain (rest looked up from reference TRBV14 and TRBJ2-1): EAGVTQFPSHSVIEKGQTVTLRCDPISGHDNLYWYRRVMGKEIKFLLHFVKESKQDESGMPNNRFLAERTGGTYSTLKVQPAELEDSGVYFCASSQDQSSKQFFGPGTRLTVL.

V usage is TRBV12-3 or TRBV12-4 and J usage is TRBJ1-5. The CDR3 runs 11 residues. CDR3 region: CASSSGQPQHF.

This sequence joins TRBV5-1 and TRBJ2-1; TCRdb proposes TRBD2, but this gene call is untestable without DNA. Germline CDR1 SGHRS, CDR2 YFSETQ. This CDR3 has 18 residues. This chain's CDR3 is CASSPVPSGGSRYNEQFF. The entire variable domain, with the rest obtained from reference TRBV5-1 and TRBJ2-1, is as follows: KAGVTQTPRYLIKTRGQQVTLSCSPISGHRSVSWYQQTPGQGLQFLFEYFSETQRNKGNFPGRFSGRQFSNSRSEMNVSTLELGDSALYLCASSPVPSGGSRYNEQFFGPGTRLTVL.

This chain links TRBV21-1 with TRBJ2-3; the D gene TCRdb calls, TRBD1, cannot be checked with no DNA. TRBV21-1 is designated a pseudogene. This CDR3 spans 15 amino acids. The CDR3 is CASLWDRESTDTQYF.

CDR3 loop: CASSPPGRQPQHF. V is TRBV6-5 and J is TRBJ1-5; TCRdb calls TRBD1, which cannot be checked without DNA. This CDR3 has 13 residues. Per germline, CDR1 MNHEY and CDR2 SVGAGI.

V is TRBV15 and J is TRBJ1-6; TCRdb indicates TRBD1, and absent DNA this call remains unverified. The CDR3 spans 19 residues. Germline CDR1 and CDR2: LNHNV and YYDKDF (reference sequence). CDR3 protein: CATSRPIGQAEMFSSPLHF.

This chain's CDR3 is CASRDRYLSGANVLTF. The chain recombines TRBV12-3 or TRBV12-4 with TRBJ2-6; TCRdb names TRBD2, which stays unverified in the absence of DNA. CDR3 length: 16 residues.

The chain couples TRBV7-6 to TRBJ2-1. Germline CDR1 SGHVS, CDR2 FNYEAQ. This CDR3 is built from 15 residues. CDR3 protein: CASSSKISDNNEQFF.

V and J are TRBV20-1 and TRBJ2-3; TCRdb picks TRBD2, but there is no DNA to check that call. Germline V gene lookup returns CDR1 DFQATT and CDR2 SNEGSKA (reference sequence). This CDR3 is 14 amino acids long. CDR3 protein: CSARPPGLSDTQYF.

V is TRBV6-5 and J is TRBJ2-7; absent DNA, TCRdb's TRBD1 call cannot be checked. The germline CDR1 and CDR2 sequences are MNHEY and SVGAGI. The CDR3 runs 13 residues. CDR3 residues: CASSPKGGYEQYF.

The chain joins TRBV12-5 to TRBJ2-5; absent DNA, TCRdb's TRBD1 call cannot be checked. Germline CDR1 reads LGHNT; CDR2 reads FRNRAP. The CDR3 is 13 amino acids. The CDR3 spells CASGPDIGETQYF.

The chain couples TRBV20-1 to TRBJ2-3; TCRdb outputs TRBD1, but without DNA this stays unchecked. Germline V gene lookup returns CDR1 DFQATT and CDR2 SNEGSKA (reference sequence). CDR3 size: 17 residues. CDR3 amino acids: CSAISFIRRGATDTQYF.

The chain combines TRBV2 with TRBJ1-1; as DNA is missing, the TRBD1 call by TCRdb cannot be tested. This CDR3 spans 13 amino acids. Per germline, CDR1 SNHLY and CDR2 FYNNEI. The CDR3 sequence: CASSGQGASEAFF.

This chain links TRBV3-1 with TRBJ2-1. Germline lookup yields CDR1 LGHDT and CDR2 YNNKEL (reference sequence). This CDR3 comprises 11 residues. This chain's CDR3 is CASSSKNEQFF.

CDR3 sequence: CASSLGRGAGGREQFF. The chain joins TRBV7-8 to TRBJ2-1; with no DNA, the TCRdb D assignment of TRBD2 cannot be verified. The CDR3 contains 16 residues. Germline V gives CDR1 SGHVS, CDR2 FQNEAQ.

The J gene is TRBJ2-7, the V gene TRBV6-2 or TRBV6-3; checking the TCRdb D call of TRBD2 is not possible without DNA. The CDR3 sequence is 13 residues long. Germline values: CDR1 MNHEY, CDR2 SVGEGT. CDR3 sequence: CASATSGSGEQYF.